Sequencing of this TCR beta chain was carried out in a study of blood T cell repertoires in COVID-19. Germline CDR1 is SEHNR and CDR2 is FQNEAQ (reference sequence). Trimming pared 4 bases from V and 7 bases from J, leaving 7 bases between. This CDR3 contains 12 residues. Assay: immunoSEQ multiplex PCR; the TCRdb copy retains only in-frame clones and omits some. The top ten hold roughly 40% of the sample, which has about 41,000 clones, over 80% seen once. This receptor was identified in a woman aged 80 or over with acute or convalescent COVID-19. The sequencing sample was made of peripheral blood. The V call is TRBV7-9, the J call TRBJ1-4; TRBD1 might be the D (6 bases). The CDR3 nucleotides read TGTGCCAGCAGCTGGGACACTGAAAAACTGTTTTTT. Encoded protein: CASSWDTEKLFF.